Below are 25 T cell receptor beta chains sequenced from a single sample in a study of T cell repertoires in cytomegalovirus infection. No cognate antigen is known for these TCRs. MiXCR, run by TCRdb on the reads, gives a single entry per CDR3 protein. The table shows about 770,000 distinct CDR3 sequences, with 25% to 35% occurring only once. The starting material was cultured CD8+ T cells from PBMCs, obtained from culture after CMV antigen stimulation. These receptors were collected from a human donor in good health (CMV status not recorded). Some clones in this sample may be carry-over from other donors' samples.

Regarding this clonotype: This may arise from a read error, as a much more abundant clone is one base away. The rearrangement links TRBV7-4 to TRBJ1-2; D unresolved. CDR3 length: 14 amino acids. Germline loops: CDR1 SGHVT, CDR2 SQSDAQ. The CDR3, as DNA: TGTGCCAACAGCTTAAGCAGTAGGAGTCCTGGCTACACCTTC. Its protein is CANSLSSRSPGYTF.

The rearrangement uses TRBV15 and TRBJ1-5, with a tentative D call TRBD1 (5 bases). V was pared by 0 bases and J by 5 bases, with 20 bases between. CDR3 length: 18 amino acids. Germline V gives CDR1 LNHNV, CDR2 YYDKDF (reference sequence). The DNA for the CDR3 is TGTGCCACCAGCAGAGATCTAGGTATGGGAGGGGACCATCAGCCCCAGCATTTT. Translating it yields CATSRDLGMGGDHQPQHF.

CDR3 amino acids: CASRPLYGGVSTDTQYF. The DNA for the CDR3 is TGTGCCAGCAGGCCCTTATATGGCGGGGTGAGCACAGATACGCAGTATTTT. This rearrangement joins TRBV6-1 to TRBJ2-3, with D maybe TRBD2 (6 bases). CDR1 and CDR2 from the germline V gene are MNHNS and SASEGT. CDR3 length: 17 residues. V was clipped by 6 bases and J by 0 bases, with 19 bases between them.

In this sample, this clonotype turned up a few times. The rearrangement uses TRBV15 and TRBJ2-1; unclear D gene. Between the trimmed V and J ends, which lost 2 bases and 0 bases, there was a span of 11 bases. The germline gives CDR1 LNHNV, CDR2 YYDKDF (reference sequence). The CDR3 runs 16 residues. CDR3 region: CATSRQALSSYNEQFF. DNA for the CDR3: TGTGCCACCAGCAGACAAGCCTTAAGCTCCTACAATGAGCAGTTCTTC.

This clonotype was counted ten times or more. The CDR3 DNA reads TGTGCCAGCAGCTTTGCCTCGTACCAAGAGACCCAGTACTTC. It translates to CASSFASYQETQYF. This chain links TRBV7-2 with TRBJ2-5; D is undetermined. Trimming shortened V by 3 bases and J by 0 bases, and 8 bases separated the two germline ends. CDR3 size: 14 residues. The germline V gene has CDR1 SGHTA and CDR2 FQGNSA.

This clonotype was recorded at least ten times. This chain connects TRBV11-2 to TRBJ2-2; D is unclear. Trimming left V 5 bases short and J 5 bases short, with 12 bases between. Germline values: CDR1 SGHAT, CDR2 FQNNGV. The CDR3 has 14 residues. The CDR3 here is CASSPPTMTGELFF. CDR3 nucleotide sequence: TGTGCCAGCAGCCCGCCGACGATGACCGGGGAGCTGTTTTTT.

This clonotype appeared a few times. The chain uses TRBV27 and TRBJ2-3; D is unclear. V dropped 10 bases and J dropped 3 bases, with 8 bases sitting between them. This CDR3 has 11 residues. Germline CDR1 reads MNHEY; CDR2 reads SMNVEV (reference sequence). This CDR3 reads CATILTDTQYF. CDR3 in DNA: TGTGCCACAATCCTGACAGATACGCAGTATTTT.

J is TRBJ1-2 and V is TRBV10-3; D remains ambiguous. V lost 10 bases, J lost 0 bases, and 6 bases lay in between. The CDR3 spans 11 residues. Germline loops: CDR1 ENHRY, CDR2 SYGVKD. CDR3: CATQANYGYTF. The DNA for the CDR3 is TGTGCCACCCAGGCTAACTATGGCTACACCTTC.

This clonotype has a handful of counts. The chain carries TRBV6-2 or TRBV6-3 and TRBJ2-5; D remains unclear. V lost 6 bases and J 1 base, leaving 18 bases between the germline ends. The CDR3 is 16 amino acids. Germline V gene lookup returns CDR1 MNHEY and CDR2 SVGEGT. CDR3 DNA sequence: TGTGCCAGCAGCAAAGGGATCTTATCCGGCCAAGAGACCCAGTACTTC. Translating gives CASSKGILSGQETQYF.

The chain combines TRBV29-1 with TRBJ2-5; D possibly corresponds to TRBD2 (6 bases). CDR3 length: 11 residues. V lost 7 bases and J 7 bases, leaving 13 bases between the germline ends. Germline V gene data show CDR1 as SQVTM and CDR2 as ANQGSEA. DNA of the CDR3: TGCAGCGCGCGGGACCCAGGGACCCAGTACTTC. It encodes CSARDPGTQYF.

The sample holds many counts of this clonotype. DNA of the CDR3: TGTGCCAGCAGCCCAAGGACTTGGGGGGATGAGCAGTTCTTC. This encodes CASSPRTWGDEQFF. The rearrangement links TRBV7-9 to TRBJ2-1; D is perhaps TRBD2 (6 bases). The CDR3 is 14 residues long. V was shortened by 5 bases and J by 8 bases, with 16 bases between the two germline ends. Germline CDR1 SEHNR, CDR2 FQNEAQ (reference sequence).

The chain couples TRBV27 to TRBJ1-1, with 7 bases that match TRBD1. The length of the CDR3 is 11 residues. Germline CDR1 and CDR2: MNHEY and SMNVEV (reference sequence). V was pared by 8 bases and J by 11 bases, with 8 bases of the junction left unmatched. The CDR3 DNA reads as TGTGCCAGCCAAGGGGGCCGGGGGGCTTTCTTT. Protein: CASQGGRGAFF.

The chain employs TRBV12-3 or TRBV12-4 and TRBJ1-2; D is uncertain. The CDR3 is 14 residues long. Trimming removed 3 bases at V and 0 bases at J, with 8 bases between. Here the CDR3 DNA reads TGTGCCAGCAGTTTCGTCGGTTCTAACTATGGCTACACCTTC. It codes for CASSFVGSNYGYTF.

This clonotype was detected a few times. V and J are TRBV12-3 or TRBV12-4 and TRBJ2-1; D is unresolved. V shed 7 bases and J shed 6 bases, with 10 bases lying between them. This CDR3 spans 12 amino acids. CDR3 residues: CASTSRSNEQFF. The CDR3 DNA follows: TGTGCCAGCACCTCCAGAAGCAATGAGCAGTTCTTC.

The genes are TRBV12-3 or TRBV12-4 and TRBJ1-6, with a tentative D call TRBD1 (5 bases). Trimming took 6 bases from V and 8 from J, leaving 23 bases between them. This CDR3 contains 17 residues. In DNA form, the CDR3 reads TGTGCCAGCAGCCCCGCCAACCGGGACGGCGCCTATTCACCCCTCCACTTT. Its protein product is CASSPANRDGAYSPLHF.

This clonotype was counted only a few times. The gene calls are TRBV7-2 and TRBJ1-2, with a tentative D call TRBD1 (6 bases). Trimming took 5 bases from V and 5 from J, leaving 9 bases between them. Germline V gives CDR1 SGHTA, CDR2 FQGNSA. The CDR3 has 12 residues. CDR3 amino acids: CASSRTEYGYTF. The CDR3 DNA follows: TGTGCCAGCAGCCGGACAGAATATGGCTACACCTTC.

In this sample, this clonotype turned up many times. The rearrangement joins TRBV7-3 to TRBJ2-5, with D possibly being TRBD2 (6 bases). The CDR3 has 13 amino acids. V dropped 1 base and J dropped 4 bases, with 7 bases sitting between them. Germline V lookup: CDR1 SGHTA, CDR2 FQGTGA. The CDR3 DNA is TGTGCCAGCAGCTTAAACGGGGGAGAGACCCAGTACTTC. Protein: CASSLNGGETQYF.

In this sample, this clonotype turned up a few times. This chain uses TRBV29-1 with TRBJ2-7; D is possibly TRBD2 (5 bases). Germline-derived CDR1 and CDR2 are SQVTM and ANQGSEA. The CDR3 contains 14 residues. The V gene lost 0 bases and the J gene lost 7 bases, with 16 bases spanning the gap. This CDR3 is CSVEDEGPHGEQYF. In nucleotides, the CDR3 is TGCAGCGTTGAAGATGAGGGCCCCCATGGAGAGCAGTACTTC.

This clonotype was detected ten times or more. V and J are TRBV7-8 and TRBJ1-4; unclear D gene. Trimming stripped 8 bases from V and 10 bases from J, with 17 bases between. This CDR3 comprises 13 residues. Germline CDR1 reads SGHVS; CDR2 reads FQNEAQ. The CDR3: CASSRPNPSKLFF. The CDR3 DNA reads as TGTGCCAGCTCCCGCCCGAACCCCTCAAAACTGTTTTTT.

J is TRBJ2-7 and V is TRBV2; weak D call: TRBD2 (7 bases). The germline V and J ends were trimmed by 4 bases and 3 bases, with 16 bases remaining between them. CDR1 is SNHLY, CDR2 FYNNEI, per germline. The CDR3 is 15 amino acids. In nucleotides, the CDR3 is TGTGCCAGCAGTGCGACTGTGGGAGGGGGCTACGAGCAGTACGTC. As protein: CASSATVGGGYEQYV.

A few counts support this clonotype. V gene TRBV4-1 combines with J gene TRBJ2-7; D may be TRBD1 (6 bases). The CDR3 runs 14 residues. Per germline, CDR1 MGHRA and CDR2 YSYEKL. Deletions cut 5 bases from V and 2 bases from J, with 13 bases between. Here the CDR3 reads CASSTPGQAYEQYF. The CDR3 DNA is TGCGCCAGCAGCACACCGGGACAAGCCTACGAGCAGTACTTC.

J is TRBJ2-4 and V is TRBV7-2; 7 bases map to TRBD1. There are 15 residues in the CDR3. Germline lookup yields CDR1 SGHTA and CDR2 FQGNSA. The V segment lost 1 base and the J segment 8 bases; nucleotides outside the gene matches: 8. Here the CDR3 reads CASSLGTGDFDIQYF. The CDR3 DNA sequence: TGTGCCAGCAGCTTAGGAACAGGGGATTTTGACATTCAGTACTTC.

The chain joins TRBV27 to TRBJ2-7; tentative D call: TRBD2 (5 bases). Trimming cost V 4 bases and J 4 bases, with 14 bases left between them. The germline V gene has CDR1 MNHEY and CDR2 SMNVEV (reference sequence). The CDR3 is 14 residues long. The CDR3 DNA follows: TGTGCCAGCAGTTCTCGGGCCCGGAGGTACGAGCAGTACTTC. It encodes CASSSRARRYEQYF.

For the CDR3, the DNA is TGCAGTGCTAGAGATCCTTGGGACATTAACTATGGCTACACCTTC. Protein product: CSARDPWDINYGYTF. This chain links TRBV20-1 with TRBJ1-2, with D maybe TRBD1 (6 bases). V lost 0 bases and J lost 1, with 12 bases in between. The germline CDR1 and CDR2 sequences are DFQATT and SNEGSKA (reference sequence). The CDR3 is 15 residues long.

This clonotype was counted between two and nine times. This chain connects TRBV12-3 or TRBV12-4 to TRBJ2-6; possible D gene TRBD1, 6 bases. Trimming stripped 5 bases from V and 0 bases from J, with 14 bases between. CDR3 length: 17 amino acids. Here the CDR3 reads CASSPWDISSGANVLTF. The CDR3 bases are TGTGCCAGCAGTCCATGGGACATCTCCTCTGGGGCCAACGTCCTGACTTTC.